The 8 T cell receptor beta chains listed next were all sequenced from one sample in a study of cytotoxic CD8 clonotypes in ibrutinib-treated CLL. Clones were sequenced by immunoSEQ multiplex PCR, and TCRdb holds only the in-frame ones, with some missing. The profile covers some 84,000 clones, with approximately 86% appearing a single time and about 5.8% taken by the ten largest. The specimen was PBMCs, collected before ibrutinib treatment. These receptors were taken from a human donor with chronic lymphocytic leukemia.

The V call is TRBV18, the J call TRBJ1-1; perhaps TRBD1 as D (6 bases). V gave up 4 bases and J gave up 1 base, with 13 bases separating them. There are 15 residues in the CDR3. The germline CDR1 and CDR2 sequences are KGHSH and LQKENI. CDR3 nucleotides: TGTGCCAGCTCACAGGACAGTCCTTCGAACACTGAAGCTTTCTTT. Its protein product is CASSQDSPSNTEAFF.

J is TRBJ1-1 and V is TRBV25-1; D is perhaps TRBD1 (5 bases). Deletions cut 9 bases from V and 1 base from J, with 21 bases between. The CDR3 contains 16 residues. Germline CDR1 reads MGHDK; CDR2 reads SYGVNS. DNA for the CDR3: TGTGCCAGTCCTATCCGGGACTCCATCCAGAACACTGAAGCTTTCTTT. Its protein is CASPIRDSIQNTEAFF.

This clone was picked up a small number of times. The chain combines TRBV25-1 with TRBJ2-5, with TRBD2 matching 7 bases. The length of the CDR3 is 13 residues. Germline values: CDR1 MGHDK, CDR2 SYGVNS. Trimming removed 6 bases from V and 6 bases from J; junction bases left unmatched: 7. The CDR3 region is CASSPWGGQTQYF. CDR3 coding DNA: TGTGCCAGCAGCCCATGGGGGGGACAGACCCAGTACTTC.

The gene calls are TRBV19 and TRBJ1-4, with D uncertain. The germline CDR1 and CDR2 sequences are LNHDA and SQIVND (reference sequence). CDR3 length: 12 amino acids. V dropped 4 bases and J dropped 6 bases, with 6 bases sitting between them. CDR3 sequence (DNA): TGTGCCAGTAGTAACATACATGAAAAACTGTTTTTT. It yields the protein CASSNIHEKLFF.

The rearrangement uses TRBV19 and TRBJ1-1; a possible D gene is TRBD1 (5 bases). The CDR3 has 11 amino acids. V was clipped by 11 bases and J by 1 base, with 8 bases between them. Germline V gene data show CDR1 as LNHDA and CDR2 as SQIVND (reference sequence). This chain's CDR3 is CAVTANTEAFF. As DNA, the CDR3 is TGTGCCGTGACAGCGAACACTGAAGCTTTCTTT.

The chain links TRBV7-2 to TRBJ2-7, with a weak D call TRBD2 (5 bases). CDR1 is SGHTA, CDR2 FQGNSA, per germline. The germline V and J ends were trimmed by 5 bases and 2 bases, with 19 bases remaining between them. This CDR3 has 16 amino acids. CDR3 region: CASSPSLLVRAYEQYF. In nucleotides, the CDR3 is TGTGCCAGCAGCCCGTCCTTACTAGTCCGGGCCTACGAGCAGTACTTC.

The V and J genes are TRBV2 and TRBJ2-7; 7 nucleotides align to TRBD1. In germline, CDR1 is SNHLY, CDR2 FYNNEI. This CDR3 region has 14 residues. With 5 bases clipped from V and 5 bases from J, the junction kept 9 bases outside the gene matches. The CDR3 region is CASSHLDRDHEQYF. CDR3 DNA sequence: TGTGCCAGCAGTCACCTCGACAGGGACCACGAGCAGTACTTC.

The chain recombines TRBV5-1 with TRBJ2-5, with D possibly matching TRBD1 (5 bases). Germline loops: CDR1 SGHRS, CDR2 YFSETQ. The CDR3 spans 14 residues. Trimming left V 4 bases short and J 2 bases short, with 12 bases between. The CDR3 DNA sequence: TGCGCCAGCAGCGTCCTGCAGGGACAAGAGACCCAGTACTTC. As protein: CASSVLQGQETQYF.